This T cell receptor (beta chain) stems from a study of T cell responses to AZD1222 COVID-19 vaccine. Germline CDR1 MRHNA, CDR2 SNTAGT. The J segment lost 3 bases and the V segment lost 3 bases, leaving 1 base of the junction unmatched. The length of the CDR3 is 14 residues. Here immunoSEQ multiplex PCR was the method, and the copy in TCRdb shows in-frame clones only, minus some. Of about 160,000 clones listed, about 91% are singletons. The chain uses TRBV6-4 and TRBJ2-1; 8 positions agree with TRBD1. The origin of this receptor is an adult in good health. Sequenced here: peripheral blood, sampled on day 0 of MenACWY control vaccination. Written as DNA, the CDR3 is TGTGCCAGCAGTGAGACAGGGGACTACAATGAGCAGTTCTTC. The encoded protein is CASSETGDYNEQFF.